The rows below give T cell receptor beta chains drawn from one sample of a study of blood T cell repertoires in COVID-19. The table came from immunoSEQ multiplex PCR; TCRdb's copy has only in-frame clones and leaves some out. Of about 160,000 clones listed, roughly 79% are singletons. The source material was peripheral blood. All receptors derive from an elderly woman with acute or convalescent COVID-19. CDR3s include the opening cysteine and the closing phenylalanine or tryptophan.

J: TRBJ2-5; V: TRBV19; CDR3: CASTTAPDSVQYF
J: TRBJ2-5; V: TRBV30; CDR3: CAWSLFGLNNQETQYF
J: TRBJ2-7; V: TRBV10-2; CDR3: CASTRQGGGEQYF
J: TRBJ1-2; V: TRBV6-4; CDR3: CASSLLGGVGYTF
J: TRBJ1-2; V: TRBV5-1; CDR3: CASSPRQVPGGYTF
J: TRBJ1-2; V: TRBV30; CDR3: CAWSQRSNRVLYGYTF
J: TRBJ2-1; V: TRBV5-1; CDR3: CASSLEGTGLHEQFF
J: TRBJ2-1; V: TRBV29-1; CDR3: CSVPSGVYNEQFF
J: TRBJ1-2; V: TRBV19; CDR3: CASSSRNPFDNSPALPNYGYTF
J: TRBJ2-3; V: TRBV29-1; CDR3: CSVEGGRGTDTQYF
J: TRBJ2-3; V: TRBV29-1; CDR3: CSVAAVTDTQYF
J: TRBJ1-1; V: TRBV5-1; CDR3: CASGLDTGGVGNTEAFF
J: TRBJ2-7; V: TRBV6-5; CDR3: CASSYSRDYEQYF
J: TRBJ2-1; V: TRBV9; CDR3: CASSSRTSGRRGNEQFF
J: TRBJ2-4; V: TRBV6-5; CDR3: CASSLRDRGNIQYF
J: TRBJ2-1; V: TRBV3-1/TRBV3-2; CDR3: CASSQESGSGPYNEQFF
J: TRBJ2-7; V: TRBV19; CDR3: CASTHTGSTYEQYF
J: TRBJ2-2; V: TRBV9; CDR3: CASNPTASAGELFF
J: TRBJ2-5; V: TRBV11-2; CDR3: CASSFGIGETQYF
J: TRBJ2-7; V: TRBV2; CDR3: CASSEGPAGVGYEQYF
J: TRBJ2-1; V: TRBV7-7; CDR3: CASSLDPSGRAEQFF
J: TRBJ1-6; V: TRBV27; CDR3: CASSWEGRDNSPLHF
J: TRBJ1-3; V: TRBV5-8; CDR3: CASTPRYRGRETGNTIYF
J: TRBJ2-7; V: TRBV13; CDR3: CASSPRLAGGNGKDEQYF
J: TRBJ1-5; V: TRBV6-5; CDR3: CASLRDRVGQPQHF
J: TRBJ1-2; V: TRBV19; CDR3: CASSNDRYYGYTF
J: TRBJ2-3; V: TRBV19; CDR3: CASSIHPGQGVDTQYF
J: TRBJ1-3; V: TRBV6-2/TRBV6-3; CDR3: CASSYVGSSGNTIYF
J: TRBJ1-5; V: TRBV6-5; CDR3: CASWGDSNQPQHF
J: TRBJ2-3; V: TRBV29-1; CDR3: CSVDWRGTDTQYF
J: TRBJ1-1; V: TRBV5-1; CDR3: CASSLLGTGGGTEAFF
J: TRBJ1-4; V: TRBV5-5; CDR3: CASSSSWANEKLFF
J: TRBJ2-1; V: TRBV12-3/TRBV12-4; CDR3: CASRGGSYNEQFF
J: TRBJ1-2; V: TRBV4-1; CDR3: CASSQDSGITLGYTF
J: TRBJ2-1; V: TRBV19; CDR3: CASSMGRYNEQFF
J: TRBJ2-5; V: TRBV2; CDR3: CATAPEGSSQETQYF
J: TRBJ2-1; V: TRBV2; CDR3: CASSARGGFVNEQFF
J: TRBJ2-7; V: TRBV12-3/TRBV12-4; CDR3: CASSFPSKSEQYF
J: TRBJ2-1; V: TRBV7-2; CDR3: CASSLLTSGGNEQFF
J: TRBJ1-1; V: TRBV30; CDR3: CAWSYRANTEAFF
J: TRBJ1-2; V: TRBV5-4; CDR3: CASSTGSGSYGYTF
J: TRBJ1-2; V: TRBV6-5; CDR3: CASRGGHGYTF
J: TRBJ2-7; V: TRBV5-1; CDR3: CASRFMPGQGAYEQYF
J: TRBJ1-2; V: TRBV2; CDR3: CASSEYRGQDGYTF
J: TRBJ2-6; V: TRBV5-1; CDR3: CASSRDYSGANVLTF
J: TRBJ2-1; V: TRBV4-3; CDR3: CASSQGRISYNEQFF
J: TRBJ1-1; V: TRBV6-1; CDR3: CASSALGQLLNTEAFF
J: TRBJ2-1; V: TRBV20-1; CDR3: CSARRSGEQFF
J: TRBJ2-5; V: TRBV5-6; CDR3: CASSLVLGGGETQYF
J: TRBJ2-7; V: TRBV4-1; CDR3: CASSQGGGMYEQYF
J: TRBJ2-1; V: TRBV7-8; CDR3: CASSLDRDWQFF
J: TRBJ2-6; V: TRBV2; CDR3: CASRLAREGAGANVLTF
J: TRBJ1-5; V: TRBV5-1; CDR3: CASSLDSSSNQPQHF
J: TRBJ2-7; V: TRBV19; CDR3: CASTQGAGSSYEQYF
J: TRBJ1-2; V: TRBV5-1; CDR3: CASSPEGAGDGYTF
J: TRBJ2-3; V: TRBV10-2; CDR3: CASSPGLAGGIDTQYF
J: TRBJ2-2; V: TRBV7-8; CDR3: CASSLGWTINTGELFF
J: TRBJ2-2; V: TRBV18; CDR3: CASSPWSGESGELFF
J: TRBJ1-2; V: TRBV14; CDR3: CASSQTQGYGYTF
J: TRBJ2-7; V: TRBV2; CDR3: CASSDRISGSDEQYF